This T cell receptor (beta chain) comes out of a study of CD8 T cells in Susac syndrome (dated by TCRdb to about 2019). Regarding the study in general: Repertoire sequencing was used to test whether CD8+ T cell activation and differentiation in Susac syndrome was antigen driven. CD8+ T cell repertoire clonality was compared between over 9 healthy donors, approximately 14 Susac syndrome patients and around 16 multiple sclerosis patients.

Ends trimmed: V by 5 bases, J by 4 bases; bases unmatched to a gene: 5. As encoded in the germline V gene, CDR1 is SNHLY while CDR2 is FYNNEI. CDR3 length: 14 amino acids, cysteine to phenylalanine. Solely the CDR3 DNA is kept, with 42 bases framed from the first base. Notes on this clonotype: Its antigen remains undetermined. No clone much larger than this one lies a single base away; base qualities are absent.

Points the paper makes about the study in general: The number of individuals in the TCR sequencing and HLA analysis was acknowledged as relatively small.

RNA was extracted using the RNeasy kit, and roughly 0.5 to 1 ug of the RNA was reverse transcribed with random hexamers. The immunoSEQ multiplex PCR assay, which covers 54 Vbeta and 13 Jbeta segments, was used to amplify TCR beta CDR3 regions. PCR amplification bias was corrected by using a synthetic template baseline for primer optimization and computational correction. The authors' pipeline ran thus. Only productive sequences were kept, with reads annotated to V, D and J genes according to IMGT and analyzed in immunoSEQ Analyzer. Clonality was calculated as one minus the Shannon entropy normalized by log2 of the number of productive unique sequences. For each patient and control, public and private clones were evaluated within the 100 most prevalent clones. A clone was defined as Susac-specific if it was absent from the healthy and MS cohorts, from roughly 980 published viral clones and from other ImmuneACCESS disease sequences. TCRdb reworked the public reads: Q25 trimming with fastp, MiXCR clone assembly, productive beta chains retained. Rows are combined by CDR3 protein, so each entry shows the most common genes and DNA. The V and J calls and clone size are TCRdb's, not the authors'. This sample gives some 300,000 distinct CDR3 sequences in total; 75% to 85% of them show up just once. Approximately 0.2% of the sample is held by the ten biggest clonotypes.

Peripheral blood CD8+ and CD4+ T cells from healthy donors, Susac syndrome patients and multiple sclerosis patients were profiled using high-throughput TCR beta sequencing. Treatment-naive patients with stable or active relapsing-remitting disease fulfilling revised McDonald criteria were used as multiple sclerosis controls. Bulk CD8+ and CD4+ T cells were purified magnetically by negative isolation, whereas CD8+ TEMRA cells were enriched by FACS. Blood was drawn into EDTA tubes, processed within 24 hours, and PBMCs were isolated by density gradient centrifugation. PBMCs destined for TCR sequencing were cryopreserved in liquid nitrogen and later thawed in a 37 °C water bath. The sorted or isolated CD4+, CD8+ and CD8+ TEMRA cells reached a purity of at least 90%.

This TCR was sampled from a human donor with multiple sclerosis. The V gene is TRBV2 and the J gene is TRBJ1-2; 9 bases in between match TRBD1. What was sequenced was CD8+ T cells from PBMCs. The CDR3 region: CASSNTGGVYGYTF. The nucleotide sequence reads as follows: TGTGCCAGCAGTAATACAGGGGGCGTCTATGGCTACACCTTC.